Shown below are 5 T cell receptor beta chains from a single sample sequenced in a study of human T cells and chemical hapten exposure. Time point defined: pre-sensitization, week 0. Stated treatment: therapeutic diphenylcyclopropenone sensitization with weekly scalp DPC. TCRdb reprocessed the RACE reads via MiXCR and lists one record per CDR3 protein. The sample lists 270,000 or so distinct CDR3 sequences; 7.5% to 9% were seen once. The sequences come from whole blood, collected in connection with sensitization to the hapten diphenylcyclopropenone (DPC). The source is a young man with alopecia areata. Some clones in this sample may be carry-over from other donors' samples.

The rearrangement joins TRBV20-1 to TRBJ1-5, with 8 bases that match TRBD1. Germline assignment: CDR1 DFQATT and CDR2 SNEGSKA (reference sequence). The V segment lost 3 bases and the J segment 0 bases; nucleotides outside the gene matches: 7. The CDR3 totals 16 residues. CDR3 coding DNA: TGCAGTGCTAGTGAAGTGACAGGGGATAGCAATCAGCCCCAGCATTTT. Translation gives CSASEVTGDSNQPQHF.

The V and J genes are TRBV10-3 and TRBJ2-5; D is ambiguous. Between the trimmed V and J ends, which lost 2 bases and 1 base, there was a span of 11 bases. CDR3 size: 15 residues. Germline CDR1 reads ENHRY; CDR2 reads SYGVKD. The CDR3 spells CAISETLVTQETQYF. CDR3 nucleotide sequence: TGTGCCATCAGTGAGACCTTGGTGACCCAAGAGACCCAGTACTTC.

The chain has TRBV28 and TRBJ2-7, with unresolved D. Germline CDR1 is MDHEN and CDR2 is SYDVKM. Trimming shortened V by 3 bases and J by 3 bases, and 15 bases separated the two germline ends. The CDR3 length is 15 residues. The CDR3 DNA follows: TGTGCCAGCAGTTTGGCGACAAAACGGCACTACGAGCAGTACTTC. Translation: CASSLATKRHYEQYF. Full variable domain (rest looked up from reference TRBV28 and TRBJ2-7): DVKVTQSSRYLVKRTGEKVFLECVQDMDHENMFWYRQDPGLGLRLIYFSYDVKMKEKGDIPEGYSVSREKKERFSLILESASTNQTSMYLCASSLATKRHYEQYFGPGTRLTVT.

With respect to this clonotype: Germline and junction disagree at one end, which may indicate a read error. The genes are TRBV11-2 and TRBJ1-2; D perhaps matches TRBD1 (5 bases). The CDR3 totals 16 residues. The germline V gene has CDR1 SGHAT and CDR2 FQNNGV. CDR3 sequence (DNA): TGTGCTAGCAGCTTAGATCAAGGGCAGGGTGTCTATGGCTACACCTTC. The encoded protein is CASSLDQGQGVYGYTF.

V is TRBV28 and J is TRBJ2-7; D is unclear. CDR3 length equals 14 residues. CDR1 MDHEN and CDR2 SYDVKM come from the germline V gene. V was trimmed by 1 base and J by 2 bases, leaving 9 bases between them. CDR3 sequence: CASSLYHGTYEQYF. CDR3 sequence (DNA): TGTGCCAGCAGTTTATACCACGGAACCTACGAGCAGTACTTC.